These 4 T cell receptor beta chains share one sample of origin, sequenced in a study of identical twins listed by TCRdb under 2016. The library was prepared using 5' RACE. Sequencing was performed on an Illumina HiSeq 2000. The public reads were reprocessed in TCRdb via fastp at Q25 and MiXCR, keeping in-frame beta chains. Rows with one shared CDR3 protein collapse into an entry with the most common genes and DNA. Across this sample there are about 220,000 distinct CDR3 sequences, with 7% to 8.5% seen only once. The top ten clonotypes cover about 5.6% of the sample. The same data also contributed to another study, on yellow fever vaccine responses in identical twins.

The sample was CD8+ T cells sorted from blood. Receptors originate from a woman under 30 in good health.

The chain combines TRBV4-1 with TRBJ2-2; D is possibly TRBD1 (6 bases). The V and J ends lost 4 bases and 1 base respectively, with 16 bases between them. CDR3 length: 17 residues. Germline V gene data show CDR1 as MGHRA and CDR2 as YSYEKL. The CDR3 here is CASSLRNGGENTGELFF. The CDR3 nucleotides read TGCGCCAGCAGCCTCCGAAATGGGGGCGAGAACACCGGGGAGCTGTTTTTT.

In its sample, this clonotype was seen a few times. The chain links TRBV10-2 to TRBJ2-7, with 8 bases fitting TRBD2. Germline lookup yields CDR1 WSHSY and CDR2 SAAADI. The V segment lost 8 bases and the J segment 3 bases; nucleotides outside the gene matches: 6. The CDR3 runs 13 residues. CDR3 in amino acids: CASGSGSFYEQYF. The CDR3 coding sequence is TGCGCCAGCGGGAGCGGGAGCTTCTACGAGCAGTACTTC.

This clonotype was seen ten or more times. The rearrangement joins TRBV7-9 to TRBJ1-5, with 8 bases aligning to TRBD1. V gave up 11 bases and J gave up 4 bases; unmatched junction bases: 4. Germline lookup yields CDR1 SEHNR and CDR2 FQNEAQ (reference sequence). CDR3 length: 12 residues. The DNA for the CDR3 is TGTGCCTCAGGGACAGGAAATCAGCCCCAGCATTTT. Its protein product is CASGTGNQPQHF.

The chain joins TRBV7-6 to TRBJ2-7; TRBD2 aligns across 8 bases. Germline assignment: CDR1 SGHVS and CDR2 FNYEAQ. J lost 4 bases, V lost 1 base, and 6 bases had no gene match. The CDR3 totals 15 residues. The DNA of the CDR3 is TGTGCCAGCAGCTTAGAAGTTAGCGGGGCATACGAGCAGTACTTC. This sequence encodes CASSLEVSGAYEQYF.